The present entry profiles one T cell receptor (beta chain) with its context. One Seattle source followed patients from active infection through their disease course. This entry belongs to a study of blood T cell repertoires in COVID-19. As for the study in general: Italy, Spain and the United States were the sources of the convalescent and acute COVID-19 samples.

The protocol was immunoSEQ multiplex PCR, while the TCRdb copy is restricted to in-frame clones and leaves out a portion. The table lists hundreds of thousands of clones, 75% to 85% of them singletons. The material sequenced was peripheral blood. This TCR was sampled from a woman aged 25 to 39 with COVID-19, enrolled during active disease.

CDR3 bases: TGTGCCAGCAGCTTGGGCTCAGGCGCTCGTGAAGACTATGGCTACACCTTC. Protein: CASSLGSGAREDYGYTF. The gene calls are TRBV7-9 and TRBJ1-2; D not certain. Trimming took off 3 bases at V and 3 bases at J, with 20 bases between the two ends. Per germline, CDR1 SEHNR and CDR2 FQNEAQ (reference sequence). The CDR3 covers 17 residues.